What follows is one TCR beta chain and its context. The data originate from a study of control samples from healthy donors and cancer patients. The CDR3 totals 13 residues. Germline CDR1 LNHDA, CDR2 SQIVND (reference sequence). The V end was cut by 2 bases, the J end by 4 bases, with 8 bases between. The repertoire was sequenced with immunoSEQ multiplex PCR; TCRdb's copy has only in-frame clones and lacks some. Here the sample spans 79,000 or so clones, about 89% being singletons. The sample was PBMCs. The rearrangement uses TRBV19 and TRBJ1-2; D remains unclear. This receptor was identified in a woman between 50 and 59 years old with colorectal cancer. The CDR3 DNA reads as TGTGCCAGTAGTATAAATTTGCTCTATGGCTACACCTTC. Protein: CASSINLLYGYTF.